This entry lists 15 T cell receptor beta chains sequenced from one sample in a study of graft-versus-host responses after intestinal transplantation. Method: immunoSEQ multiplex PCR; TCRdb's copy keeps in-frame clones and lacks some. The table has around 92,000 clones, approximately 85% seen once; the top ten hold more than 1.4%. Sequencing used PBMCs, obtained 255 days after intestinal transplant. The receptors derive from a human patient who received an intestinal transplant, so some T cells may come from the graft donor.

V usage is TRBV6-5 and J usage is TRBJ2-5, with 8 bases lining up with TRBD1. Germline V gene data show CDR1 as MNHEY and CDR2 as SVGAGI. Losses at the gene ends were 6 bases for V and 5 bases for J; bases not matched to a gene: 11. There are 15 residues in the CDR3. This CDR3 reads CASSPPTTGGETQYF. CDR3 DNA sequence: TGTGCCAGCAGCCCGCCCACTACAGGGGGGGAGACCCAGTACTTC.

In this sample, this clone turned up once. The chain has TRBV4-2 and TRBJ2-7; 12 bases agree with TRBD2. V was clipped by 5 bases and J by 2 bases; unmatched bases: 10. From germline, CDR1 is LGHNA and CDR2 YNFKEQ. The CDR3 sequence is 17 residues long. CDR3 coding DNA: TGTGCCAGCAGCTTCACCGGACTAGCGGGAATTACCTACGAGCAGTACTTC. Amino acid sequence: CASSFTGLAGITYEQYF.

The chain recombines TRBV28 with TRBJ1-1; no firm D call. Germline V gene lookup returns CDR1 MDHEN and CDR2 SYDVKM. The CDR3 is 12 amino acids. The ends were cut back, 7 bases at V and 1 base at J, with 7 bases in the middle. In nucleotides, the CDR3 is TGTGCCAGCATGGTCGGGAACACTGAAGCTTTCTTT. It is translated as CASMVGNTEAFF.

The chain recombines TRBV19 with TRBJ1-1; no firm D call. V gave up 1 base and J gave up 0 bases, with 3 bases separating them. This CDR3 is 13 amino acids long. Germline loops: CDR1 LNHDA, CDR2 SQIVND (reference sequence). The CDR3 spells CASSIGVNTEAFF. The CDR3 region has the DNA TGTGCCAGTAGTATAGGGGTGAACACTGAAGCTTTCTTT.

The DNA for the CDR3 is TGTGCCAGCAGCCAAGAAGGTGGGGAAGGAGTCTATGGCTACACCTTC. Protein product: CASSQEGGEGVYGYTF. This chain connects TRBV14 to TRBJ1-2; D uncertain. Trimming shortened V by 0 bases and J by 4 bases, and 15 bases separated the two germline ends. The CDR3 sequence is 16 residues long. Germline V gene data show CDR1 as SGHDN and CDR2 as FVKESK.

The rearrangement joins TRBV5-1 to TRBJ1-5; 9 bases are shared with TRBD1. The CDR3 runs 14 residues. With V trimmed by 5 bases and J by 6 bases, 6 bases remained unmatched. CDR1 and CDR2 from the germline V gene are SGHRS and YFSETQ. CDR3 nucleotides: TGCGCCAGCAGTCCCGGGACAGGGCTTCAGCCCCAGCATTTT. Its translation is CASSPGTGLQPQHF.

This clone was detected a few times. The chain links TRBV7-9 to TRBJ2-7; D possibly uses TRBD1 or TRBD2 (5 bases each). Trimming left V 5 bases short and J 3 bases short, with 11 bases between. Germline V gene lookup returns CDR1 SEHNR and CDR2 FQNEAQ (reference sequence). The CDR3 length is 13 residues. CDR3 sequence: CASSLRDHYEQYF. DNA of the CDR3: TGTGCCAGCAGCCTTCGGGACCACTACGAGCAGTACTTC. Looking up the rest from reference TRBV7-9 and TRBJ2-7 gives the full variable domain: DTGVSQNPRHKITKRGQNVTFRCDPISEHNRLYWYRQTLGQGPEFLTYFQNEAQLEKSRLLSDRFSAERPKGSFSTLEIQRTEQGDSAMYLCASSLRDHYEQYFGPGTRLTVT.

The chain combines TRBV11-1 with TRBJ2-7; no reliable D call. Looked up from germline, CDR1 is SGHAT and CDR2 is FQDESV (reference sequence). The length of the CDR3 is 12 residues. Trimming pared 2 bases from V and 5 bases from J, leaving 7 bases between. CDR3 DNA: TGTGCCAGCAGCTTACGAGAGCACGAGCAGTACTTC. It encodes CASSLREHEQYF.

The chain couples TRBV14 to TRBJ1-1; TRBD1 matches 7 bases. V was clipped by 2 bases and J by 4 bases; unmatched bases: 7. The CDR3 loop spans 15 amino acids. Germline assignment: CDR1 SGHDN and CDR2 FVKESK. The CDR3 sequence is CASSQYRGWTTEAFF. In nucleotides, the CDR3 is TGTGCCAGCAGCCAATACAGGGGATGGACCACTGAAGCTTTCTTT.

This rearrangement joins TRBV4-1 to TRBJ2-7; tentatively, D is TRBD1 or TRBD2 (5 bases each). The germline V gene has CDR1 MGHRA and CDR2 YSYEKL. CDR3 length: 15 residues. The V gene lost 0 bases and the J gene lost 3 bases, with 12 bases spanning the gap. In nucleotides, the CDR3 is TGCGCCAGCAGCCAAGAACGGGACGGAGGCTACGAGCAGTACTTC. This encodes CASSQERDGGYEQYF.

In this sample, this clone is medium-sized. The V gene is TRBV19, the J gene TRBJ1-5; D perhaps matches TRBD1 (5 bases). The CDR3 has 13 amino acids. Germline assignment: CDR1 LNHDA and CDR2 SQIVND (reference sequence). Trimming took 8 bases from V and 11 from J, leaving 19 bases between them. This CDR3 reads CASWGTGVGAQHF. The CDR3 DNA reads as TGTGCCAGTTGGGGGACCGGGGTAGGGGCCCAGCATTTT.

The CDR3 nucleotides read TGTGCCAGCAGCGCCCTTACTAGCACAGATACGCAGTATTTT. Amino acids: CASSALTSTDTQYF. The genes are TRBV2 and TRBJ2-3, with D unresolved. The CDR3 covers 14 residues. Germline V lookup: CDR1 SNHLY, CDR2 FYNNEI. Between the trimmed V and J ends, which lost 6 bases and 0 bases, there was a span of 10 bases. Looking up the rest from reference TRBV2 and TRBJ2-3 gives the full variable domain: EPEVTQTPSHQVTQMGQEVILRCVPISNHLYFYWYRQILGQKVEFLVSFYNNEISEKSEIFDDQFSVERPDGSNFTLKIRSTKLEDSAMYFCASSALTSTDTQYFGPGTRLTVL.

V is TRBV7-9 and J is TRBJ1-2; 7 bases map to TRBD1. The CDR3 covers 14 residues. V was clipped by 5 bases and J by 5 bases; unmatched bases: 8. CDR1 is SEHNR and CDR2 is FQNEAQ in the germline V gene (reference sequence). This chain's CDR3 is CASSNGTDPYGYTF. As DNA, the CDR3 is TGTGCCAGCAGCAATGGGACAGACCCTTATGGCTACACCTTC.

The V and J genes are TRBV21-1 and TRBJ2-2; TRBD2 was called by the table and not checked on the DNA. TRBV21-1 is a documented pseudogene. The CDR3 covers 17 residues. In DNA form, the CDR3 reads TGTGCCAGCAGCAAATCTACTAGCGGGGAGAACACCGGGGAGCTGTTTTTT. Its translation is CASSKSTSGENTGELFF.

This chain uses TRBV6-1 with TRBJ2-5; D gene unclear. This CDR3 contains 15 residues. Trimming left V 3 bases short and J 1 base short, with 12 bases between. From germline, CDR1 is MNHNS and CDR2 SASEGT. The DNA of the CDR3 is TGTGCCAGCAGTGACCCGGGCAAGGCCCAAGAGACCCAGTACTTC. This gives the protein CASSDPGKAQETQYF.